This TCR beta chain was captured by sequencing in a study of regulatory T cells in long-lasting Graves disease. Overall study results and limits: Having few samples may have compromised the accuracy. The study found lower TCR diversity in persistent Graves' patients than in newly diagnosed ones.

Time point: newly diagnosed GD, antithyroid drugs for less than 3 months. The TCR library was made from RNA extracted from PBMCs. By American Thyroid Association guidelines, Graves' disease was diagnosed in the cohort. As to this clonotype: Its antigen remains unidentified. This may be a read error, as it is one base from a much larger clone.

Germline V gives CDR1 SGHKS, CDR2 YYEKEE (reference sequence). This CDR3 comprises 16 residues. iRepertoire HTBI primers and Arm-PCR of CDR3 regions built TCR beta libraries. Via MiXCR, TCRdb re-called the multiplex PCR reads, giving one row per CDR3 protein. The table has about 460,000 distinct CDR3 sequences, 13% to 15% seen once. These data also formed part of another study, on T cells in Graves' hyperthyroidism and ophthalmopathy. Turning to that study: In the first-round RT-PCR of the TCR CDR3, the HTBI primer set was used.

This receptor was identified in a woman aged 45 to 65 with Graves disease. The source was peripheral blood mononuclear cells (PBMCs), collected at new diagnosis, from a patient treated with antithyroid drugs. This chain links TRBV5-5 with TRBJ2-3, with 11 bases matching TRBD2. The CDR3 reads CAGSGWTSGRTDTQYF. Written as DNA, the CDR3 is TGTGCCGGCAGCGGGTGGACTAGCGGGCGCACAGATACGCAGTATTTT.